The 21 T cell receptor beta chains in this list originate from one sample, sequenced in a study of blood T cell repertoires in COVID-19. Produced via immunoSEQ multiplex PCR; TCRdb's table is partial and in-frame only. The data contain about 190,000 clones, around four fifths of them singletons. Sequencing used peripheral blood. The source is a human donor in a cohort sampled during active COVID-19.

This chain links TRBV5-5 with TRBJ2-6; TRBD1 might be the D (5 bases). Germline V gene lookup returns CDR1 SGHKS and CDR2 YYEKEE (reference sequence). The CDR3 runs to 17 residues. With 4 bases removed from V and 0 bases from J, the gap between germline ends came to 14 bases. The CDR3 protein is CASSRTPTDSGANVLTF. Here the CDR3 DNA reads TGTGCCAGCAGCCGAACCCCGACAGACTCTGGGGCCAACGTCCTGACTTTC. Using reference TRBV5-5 and TRBJ2-6 for the parts outside the CDR3, the full variable domain is DAGVTQSPTHLIKTRGQQVTLRCSPISGHKSVSWYQQVLGQGPQFIFQYYEKEERGRGNFPDRFSARQFPNYSSELNVNALLLGDSALYLCASSRTPTDSGANVLTFGAGSRLTVL.

The chain has TRBV30 and TRBJ2-7, with 9 bases that match TRBD1. This CDR3 region has 14 residues. CDR1 and CDR2 (germline): GTSNPN, SVGIG (reference sequence). V was pared by 5 bases and J by 4 bases, with 9 bases of the junction left unmatched. CDR3 in DNA: TGTGCCTGGGGGGGAACAGGGGGCCCGTACGAGCAGTACTTC. It encodes CAWGGTGGPYEQYF.

The V and J genes are TRBV4-2 and TRBJ2-2, with TRBD1 matching over 10 bases. The junction had 7 bases not matched to a gene; V was cut back by 4 bases and J by 2 bases. CDR1 and CDR2 (germline): LGHNA, YNFKEQ. This CDR3 spans 17 amino acids. In nucleotides, the CDR3 is TGTGCCAGCAGCCCATCCCGGACAGGGGGAAACACCGGGGAGCTGTTTTTT. Its protein product is CASSPSRTGGNTGELFF.

The chain joins TRBV10-3 to TRBJ2-1, with 8 positions matching TRBD1. The CDR3 extends over 14 amino acids. V lost 8 bases to trimming and J lost 6 bases; unmatched junction nucleotides: 9. Per germline, CDR1 ENHRY and CDR2 SYGVKD. Here the CDR3 reads CAIQPGTGGNEQFF. CDR3 coding DNA: TGTGCCATCCAACCCGGGACAGGAGGCAATGAGCAGTTCTTC.

The chain links TRBV9 to TRBJ2-1; D is unclear. Germline loops: CDR1 SGDLS, CDR2 YYNGEE. V was shortened by 0 bases and J by 10 bases, with 20 bases between the two germline ends. This CDR3 spans 16 amino acids. The CDR3 sequence is CASSVAGSPSIEEQFF. The DNA for the CDR3 is TGTGCCAGCAGCGTAGCAGGCAGTCCCTCAATAGAGGAGCAGTTCTTC. Complete variable domain (other parts from reference TRBV9 and TRBJ2-1): DSGVTQTPKHLITATGQRVTLRCSPRSGDLSVYWYQQSLDQGLQFLIQYYNGEERAKGNILERFSAQQFPDLHSELNLSSLELGDSALYFCASSVAGSPSIEEQFFGPGTRLTVL.

The table lists this clone with a count of one. The rearrangement uses TRBV5-1 and TRBJ1-2, with D tentatively TRBD1 (6 bases). Trimming shortened V by 0 bases and J by 5 bases, and 8 bases separated the two germline ends. The CDR3 contains 13 residues. In germline, CDR1 is SGHRS, CDR2 YFSETQ. The CDR3 DNA reads TGCGCCAGCAGCTTGGACGGGACATATGGCTACACCTTC. Protein product: CASSLDGTYGYTF.

This chain connects TRBV3-1 (or the pseudogene TRBV3-2) to TRBJ1-1, with TRBD1 matching 7 bases. The V gene's germline CDR1 is LGHDT and CDR2 YNNKEL (reference sequence). The length of the CDR3 is 13 residues. V shed 5 bases, J shed 4 bases, and the junction held 4 bases outside the gene matches. CDR3 protein: CASSLTGTTEAFF. DNA for the CDR3: TGTGCCAGCAGCTTGACAGGGACCACTGAAGCTTTCTTT.

The chain uses TRBV5-1 and TRBJ1-1; D unresolved. The germline V gene encodes CDR1 SGHRS and CDR2 YFSETQ. Trimming left V 0 bases short and J 0 bases short, with 15 bases between. The CDR3 contains 17 residues. The CDR3 protein is CASSLGLGYKVNTEAFF. For the CDR3, the DNA is TGCGCCAGCAGCTTGGGTCTCGGGTATAAGGTGAACACTGAAGCTTTCTTT.

This rearrangement joins TRBV28 to TRBJ2-3; TRBD2 matches 7 bases. V was clipped by 0 bases and J by 4 bases; unmatched bases: 7. Germline V gene data show CDR1 as MDHEN and CDR2 as SYDVKM. This CDR3 is 16 amino acids long. The CDR3 region has the DNA TGTGCCAGCAGTTTATGGTCCGCGGGAGACGCAGATACGCAGTATTTT. Translating gives CASSLWSAGDADTQYF.

This clone was detected only once. The V and J genes are TRBV4-2 and TRBJ1-5; perhaps TRBD1 as D (6 bases). Germline-derived CDR1 and CDR2 are LGHNA and YNFKEQ. V shed 1 base and J shed 9 bases, with 19 bases lying between them. This CDR3 contains 16 residues. The DNA for the CDR3 is TGTGCCAGCAGCCAAGGCCCGGACAGCCTCGATCGGCCCCAGCATTTT. Protein: CASSQGPDSLDRPQHF.

The CDR3 bases are TGTGCCATCGCGGGGGGAACGAACACCGGGGAGCTGTTTTTT. Protein sequence: CAIAGGTNTGELFF. This chain links TRBV7-9 with TRBJ2-2, with TRBD2 matching over 8 bases. The CDR3 contains 14 residues. The junction had 4 bases not matched to a gene; V was cut back by 10 bases and J by 0 bases. Germline lookup yields CDR1 SEHNR and CDR2 FQNEAQ (reference sequence).

This chain connects TRBV3-1 (or the pseudogene TRBV3-2) to TRBJ2-2; 8 bases align to TRBD2. This CDR3 contains 14 residues. The germline V gene has CDR1 LGHDT and CDR2 YNNKEL (reference sequence). V was clipped by 7 bases and J by 3 bases; unmatched bases: 4. CDR3 region: CASTRAGDTGELFF. The CDR3 nucleotides read TGTGCCAGCACACGAGCGGGAGACACCGGGGAGCTGTTTTTT.

The rearrangement joins TRBV10-3 to TRBJ2-1; 13 positions agree with TRBD2. This CDR3 spans 15 amino acids. CDR1 and CDR2 from the germline V gene are ENHRY and SYGVKD. V shed 6 bases and J 9 bases; nucleotides not matched to a gene: 8. The CDR3 sequence is CAIRWTSGSDFEQFF. The DNA of the CDR3 is TGTGCCATCAGATGGACTAGCGGGAGTGACTTTGAGCAGTTCTTC.

The gene calls are TRBV12-3 or TRBV12-4 and TRBJ2-3, with TRBD1 matching over 7 bases. This CDR3 contains 13 residues. Losses at the gene ends were 8 bases for V and 2 bases for J; bases not matched to a gene: 4. The CDR3, as DNA: TGTGCCAGCCTCAGGGGGTTCACAGATACGCAGTATTTT. It specifies CASLRGFTDTQYF.

The CDR3: CASSDGQIVGNTIYF. The CDR3 DNA reads TGCGCCAGCAGCGACGGACAGATCGTAGGAAACACCATATATTTT. This chain uses TRBV5-1 with TRBJ1-3, with a tentative D call TRBD1 (6 bases). CDR1 is SGHRS, CDR2 YFSETQ, per germline. Trimming removed 4 bases at V and 4 bases at J, with 15 bases between. The CDR3 runs to 15 residues.

Regarding this clone: The junction shows a germline mismatch at one end, possibly a read error. This chain joins TRBV6-5 and TRBJ2-5, with D possibly matching TRBD1 (6 bases). The CDR3 has 13 residues. The V gene's germline CDR1 is MNHEY and CDR2 SVGAGI. CDR3 bases: TGTGCCAGTCTCGCGCCAGGGGAGTACCCACCAGACTTC. Translation gives CASLAPGEYPPDF.

This clone occurred a few times. The chain uses TRBV7-9 and TRBJ2-1, with 7 bases aligning to TRBD2. Losses at the gene ends were 6 bases for V and 7 bases for J; bases not matched to a gene: 3. Germline V gene lookup returns CDR1 SEHNR and CDR2 FQNEAQ (reference sequence). The CDR3 runs to 12 residues. The CDR3 spells CASRMGGNEQFF. The CDR3, as DNA: TGTGCCAGCAGGATGGGGGGGAATGAGCAGTTCTTC.

The chain joins TRBV27 to TRBJ2-7; the D gene is possibly TRBD2 (7 bases). Between the trimmed V and J ends, which lost 3 bases and 3 bases, there was a span of 15 bases. Germline V gene sequence: CDR1 MNHEY, CDR2 SMNVEV (reference sequence). This CDR3 has 15 residues. The DNA of the CDR3 is TGTGCCAGCAGTTTGGGGGGGCAGGGTGGCTACGAGCAGTACTTC. Its protein is CASSLGGQGGYEQYF.

This clone was detected ten times or more. The chain is built from TRBV19 and TRBJ2-1, with D possibly TRBD2 on 5 matching bases. CDR3 size: 14 residues. CDR1 and CDR2 (germline): LNHDA, SQIVND (reference sequence). Trimming left V 3 bases short and J 10 bases short, with 16 bases between. This CDR3 reads CASSMYTSNREQFF. The CDR3 DNA sequence: TGTGCCAGTAGTATGTATACTAGTAATAGAGAGCAGTTCTTC.

The chain couples TRBV18 to TRBJ2-1, with a weak D call TRBD2 (5 bases). CDR1 is KGHSH and CDR2 is LQKENI in the germline V gene. V was shortened by 2 bases and J by 4 bases, with 12 bases between the two germline ends. The CDR3 spans 15 residues. This CDR3 reads CASSPSSGQYNEQFF. The DNA for the CDR3 is TGTGCCAGCTCACCATCGAGCGGCCAATACAATGAGCAGTTCTTC.

This clone was recorded only once. This rearrangement joins TRBV7-2 to TRBJ2-1; maybe TRBD1 (7 bases). Germline CDR1 reads SGHTA; CDR2 reads FQGNSA. V lost 4 bases, J lost 8 bases, and 15 bases lay in between. The CDR3 totals 14 residues. The CDR3 DNA reads as TGTGCCAGCAGCTCGCAGGGGGGATGGTATGAGCAGTTCTTC. The encoded protein is CASSSQGGWYEQFF. Drawing the rest from reference TRBV7-2 and TRBJ2-1, the complete variable domain is GAGVSQSPSNKVTEKGKDVELRCDPISGHTALYWYRQSLGQGLEFLIYFQGNSAPDKSGLPSDRFSAERTGGSVSTLTIQRTQQEDSAVYLCASSSQGGWYEQFFGPGTRLTVL.